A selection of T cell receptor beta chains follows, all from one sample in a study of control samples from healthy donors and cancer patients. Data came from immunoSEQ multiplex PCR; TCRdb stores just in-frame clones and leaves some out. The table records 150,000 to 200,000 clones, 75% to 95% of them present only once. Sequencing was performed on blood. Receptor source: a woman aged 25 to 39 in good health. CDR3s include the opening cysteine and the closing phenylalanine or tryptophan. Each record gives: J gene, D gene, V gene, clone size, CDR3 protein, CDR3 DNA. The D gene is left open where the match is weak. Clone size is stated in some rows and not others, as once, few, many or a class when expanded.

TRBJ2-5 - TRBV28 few CASSLLGGAETQYF TGTGCCAGCAGTTTATTAGGGGGAGCGGAGACCCAGTACTTC
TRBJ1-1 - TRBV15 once CATSRAGWGNTEAFF TGTGCCACCAGCAGAGCGGGGTGGGGGAACACTGAAGCTTTCTTT
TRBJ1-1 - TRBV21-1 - CASSKGRTVNTEAFF TGTGCCAGCAGCAAAGGAAGGACAGTGAACACTGAAGCTTTCTTT
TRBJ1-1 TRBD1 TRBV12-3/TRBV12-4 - CASSRQGTEAFF TGTGCCAGCAGTAGACAGGGCACTGAAGCTTTCTTT
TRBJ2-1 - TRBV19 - CASRRQVSYNEQFF TGTGCCAGTAGGAGACAGGTATCCTACAATGAGCAGTTCTTC
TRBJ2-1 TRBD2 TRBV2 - CASTRTSASSYNEQFF TGTGCCAGCACCCGAACTAGCGCAAGCTCCTACAATGAGCAGTTCTTC
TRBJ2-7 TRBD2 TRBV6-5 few CASSYSVAGGNEQYF TGTGCCAGCAGTTACTCGGTAGCGGGAGGCAACGAGCAGTACTTC
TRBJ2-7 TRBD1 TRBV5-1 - CASSWGTGVGYEQYF TGCGCCAGCAGCTGGGGGACAGGGGTAGGCTACGAGCAGTACTTC
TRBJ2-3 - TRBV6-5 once CASSRGSPDTQYF TGTGCCAGCAGTAGGGGGTCCCCAGATACGCAGTATTTT
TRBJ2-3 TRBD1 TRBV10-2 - CASSNTGADTQYF TGCGCCAGCAGCAACACAGGGGCAGATACGCAGTATTTT
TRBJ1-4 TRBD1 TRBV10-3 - CAISDRGGTNEKLFF TGTGCCATCAGTGACAGGGGGGGAACTAATGAAAAACTGTTTTTT
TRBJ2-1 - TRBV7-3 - CASSLRGSYNEQFF TGTGCCAGCAGCTTAAGGGGGTCGTACAATGAGCAGTTCTTC
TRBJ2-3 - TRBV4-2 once CASSKGGDTDTQYF TGTGCCAGCAGCAAGGGGGGGGACACAGATACGCAGTATTTT
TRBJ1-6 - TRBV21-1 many CASSKGGLCNSPLHF TGTGCCAGCAGCAAAGGGGGGTTATGCAATTCACCCCTCCACTTT
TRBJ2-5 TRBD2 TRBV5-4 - CASSISGPETQYF TGTGCCAGCAGCATTAGCGGGCCAGAGACCCAGTACTTC
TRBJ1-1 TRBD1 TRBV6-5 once CASSYPTTGGTEAFF TGTGCCAGCAGTTATCCCACGACAGGGGGCACTGAAGCTTTCTTT
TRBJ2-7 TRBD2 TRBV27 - CASSSLAGGGEQYF TGTGCCAGCAGTTCACTAGCGGGAGGTGGCGAGCAGTACTTC
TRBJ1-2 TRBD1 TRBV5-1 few CASRFNSGGVGYTF TGCGCCAGCCGATTCAATTCAGGGGGCGTCGGCTACACCTTC
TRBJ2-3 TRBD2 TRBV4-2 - CASSQDALAGVDTQYF TGTGCCAGCAGCCAAGATGCACTAGCGGGAGTGGATACGCAGTATTTT
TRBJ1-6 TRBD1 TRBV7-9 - CASSLQGADSPLHF TGTGCCAGCAGCCTACAGGGGGCGGATTCACCCCTCCACTTT
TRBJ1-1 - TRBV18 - CASSPRQAANTEAFF TGTGCCAGCTCACCACGGCAGGCCGCGAACACTGAAGCTTTCTTT
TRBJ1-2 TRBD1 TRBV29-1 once CSVGTGDGYTF TGCAGCGTGGGGACAGGGGATGGCTACACCTTC
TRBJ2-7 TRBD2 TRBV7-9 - CASSLGSGAYEQYF TGTGCCAGCAGCTTAGGAAGCGGGGCCTACGAGCAGTACTTC
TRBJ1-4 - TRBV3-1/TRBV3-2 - CASSQVYPNEKLFF TGTGCCAGCAGCCAAGTCTATCCCAATGAAAAACTGTTTTTT
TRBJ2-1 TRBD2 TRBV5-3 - CARSLATSGPNEQFF TGTGCCAGAAGCTTGGCGACTAGCGGGCCCAATGAGCAGTTCTTC
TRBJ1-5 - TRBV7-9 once CASSLGGYSNQPQHF TGTGCCAGCAGCTTAGGCGGGTATAGCAATCAGCCCCAGCATTTT
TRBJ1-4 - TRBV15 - CATSRDRIGEKLFF TGTGCCACCAGCAGAGATCGGATCGGGGAAAAACTGTTTTTT
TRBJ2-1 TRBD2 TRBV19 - CASRLAGGSYNEQFF TGTGCCAGTAGACTAGCGGGGGGCTCCTACAATGAGCAGTTCTTC
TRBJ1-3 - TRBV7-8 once CASSLARAGGNTIYF TGTGCCAGCAGCTTAGCCAGGGCAGGTGGAAACACCATATATTTT